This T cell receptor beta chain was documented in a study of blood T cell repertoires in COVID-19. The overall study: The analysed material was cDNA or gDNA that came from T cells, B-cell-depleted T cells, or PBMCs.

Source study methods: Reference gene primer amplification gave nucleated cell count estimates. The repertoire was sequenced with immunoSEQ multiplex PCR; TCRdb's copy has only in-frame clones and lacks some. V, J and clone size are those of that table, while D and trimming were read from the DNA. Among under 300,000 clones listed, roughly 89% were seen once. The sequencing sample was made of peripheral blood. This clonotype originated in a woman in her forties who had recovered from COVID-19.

The CDR3 protein is CASSPDSTGETQYF. CDR3 nucleotide sequence: TGTGCCAGCAGCCCTGATAGTACAGGCGAGACCCAGTACTTC. This rearrangement joins TRBV5-4 to TRBJ2-5; D perhaps matches TRBD1 (5 bases). The CDR3 length is 14 residues. Germline CDR1 is SGHNT and CDR2 is YYREEE (reference sequence). Trimming left V 4 bases short and J 5 bases short, with 15 bases between.